This TCR beta chain derives from a study of T cell responses to AZD1222 COVID-19 vaccine. The CDR3 has 18 residues. Trimming took 0 bases from V and 3 from J; bases not matched to a gene: 11. The germline CDR1 and CDR2 sequences are MNHNS and SASEGT. Here immunoSEQ multiplex PCR was the method, and the copy in TCRdb shows in-frame clones only, minus some. The data show approximately 120,000 clones, approximately 85% seen once. This TCR came from an adult in good health. This specimen consisted of peripheral blood, obtained on day 0 of MenACWY control vaccination. V and J are TRBV6-1 and TRBJ2-7; 10 bases are shared with TRBD2. CDR3 DNA sequence: TGTGCCAGCAGTGAAGCTGAGCCGGGACTAGCGAGATACTACGAGCAGTACTTC. Protein sequence: CASSEAEPGLARYYEQYF.